The 25 T cell receptor beta chains below come from one sample, sequenced in a study of beta chain features in type 1 diabetes. Findings and caveats of the study: In all four CD4+ subsets, TCRB CDR3 length was significantly, moderately reduced in type 1 diabetes.

Antigens of these TCRs are unknown. Investigators reverse transcribed all isolated RNA, so they sequenced expressed TCRB transcripts. Only in-frame clones appear in the TCRdb table, and some are missing; sequencing was by immunoSEQ multiplex PCR. The table lists hundreds of thousands of clones, under 15% of them singletons, with approximately 0.021% in the top ten. Sequenced material: naive CD4+ T cells from blood. These receptors were taken from a man between 18 and 35 years old with type 1 diabetes.

V and J are TRBV14 and TRBJ1-1; D is unresolved. The V end lost 4 bases, the J end lost 3 bases, and 6 bases lay between the germline ends. Per the germline V gene, CDR1 is SGHDN and CDR2 is FVKESK. This CDR3 has 12 amino acids. The CDR3 sequence: CASSPPHTEAFF. DNA of the CDR3: TGTGCCAGCAGCCCCCCACACACTGAAGCTTTCTTT.

This chain uses TRBV6-5 with TRBJ2-1; either TRBD1 or TRBD2 may supply D (5 bases each). The V end was cut by 4 bases, the J end by 6 bases, with 13 bases between. The germline V gene has CDR1 MNHEY and CDR2 SVGAGI. The CDR3 extends over 14 amino acids. DNA of the CDR3: TGTGCCAGCAGTTTCGGGACGGCGTCCAATGAGCAGTTCTTC. Encoded protein: CASSFGTASNEQFF.

Remarks on this clone: Other DNA sequences of this sample code for an identical CDR3. V is TRBV7-2 and J is TRBJ1-5, with D uncertain. The CDR3 has 15 amino acids. Germline values: CDR1 SGHTA, CDR2 FQGNSA. Trimming cost V 3 bases and J 3 bases, with 12 bases left between them. CDR3 DNA: TGTGCCAGCAGCTTTTCAGGAACCAACAATCAGCCCCAGCATTTT. This translates into CASSFSGTNNQPQHF. Complete variable domain (other parts from reference TRBV7-2 and TRBJ1-5): GAGVSQSPSNKVTEKGKDVELRCDPISGHTALYWYRQSLGQGLEFLIYFQGNSAPDKSGLPSDRFSAERTGGSVSTLTIQRTQQEDSAVYLCASSFSGTNNQPQHFGDGTRLSIL.

This clone appeared a few times. The chain has TRBV10-2 and TRBJ2-1; 8 bases map to TRBD2. This CDR3 region has 16 residues. V trimming: 5 bases; J trimming: 3 bases; junction bases outside the gene matches: 9. Per the germline V gene, CDR1 is WSHSY and CDR2 is SAAADI. The CDR3 reads CASSRRGGGNYNEQFF. CDR3 DNA sequence: TGCGCCAGCAGTCGAAGGGGCGGGGGGAACTACAATGAGCAGTTCTTC.

Comments on this clone: Other DNA variants within this sample encode the same CDR3. The V and J genes are TRBV5-6 and TRBJ1-1; D may be TRBD1 (5 bases). Germline CDR1 reads SGHDT; CDR2 reads YYEEEE. The V end lost 0 bases, the J end lost 5 bases, and 11 bases lay between the germline ends. There are 14 residues in the CDR3. The CDR3 DNA follows: TGTGCCAGCAGCTTGGCAGGGAGGTTTACTGAAGCTTTCTTT. Amino acids: CASSLAGRFTEAFF.

V gene TRBV18 combines with J gene TRBJ2-3; possible D gene TRBD2, 5 bases. Germline V lookup: CDR1 KGHSH, CDR2 LQKENI. The length of the CDR3 is 14 residues. The ends were cut back, 0 bases at V and 9 bases at J, with 13 bases in the middle. The CDR3 DNA follows: TGTGCCAGCTCACCACCTAGCGAGCCCTGGACGCAGTATTTT. Its translation is CASSPPSEPWTQYF.

This clone showed up just a few times. The V and J genes are TRBV27 and TRBJ2-1; D call uncertain. Looked up from germline, CDR1 is MNHEY and CDR2 is SMNVEV (reference sequence). V dropped 0 bases and J dropped 3 bases, with 6 bases sitting between them. The CDR3 is made up of 14 amino acids. The CDR3 loop reads CASSLSRIYNEQFF. The CDR3 DNA is TGTGCCAGCAGTTTATCCCGAATCTACAATGAGCAGTTCTTC.

This clone has only a few counts. The rearrangement links TRBV2 to TRBJ1-6, with TRBD1 identical over 7 bases. This CDR3 is built from 14 residues. The junction had 6 bases not matched to a gene; V was cut back by 6 bases and J by 7 bases. Germline CDR1 SNHLY, CDR2 FYNNEI. The CDR3 nucleotides read TGTGCCAGCAGGCCCGGGACAGTGAATTCACCCCTCCACTTT. Protein product: CASRPGTVNSPLHF.

The CDR3 reads CAWSPRSGTGFGYTF. The CDR3 region has the DNA TGTGCCTGGAGCCCAAGGTCGGGGACAGGGTTTGGCTACACCTTC. The chain has TRBV30 and TRBJ1-2; 9 nucleotides match TRBD1. Germline V gene sequence: CDR1 GTSNPN, CDR2 SVGIG (reference sequence). The CDR3 extends over 15 amino acids. Trimming at V came to 3 bases and at J to 7 bases, leaving 12 bases not matched to a gene.

The chain employs TRBV7-2 and TRBJ1-5; TRBD1 aligns across 7 bases. This CDR3 has 17 amino acids. V gave up 2 bases and J gave up 0 bases; unmatched junction bases: 7. Germline values: CDR1 SGHTA, CDR2 FQGNSA. The CDR3 loop is CASSLRRQGNSNQPQHF. CDR3 coding DNA: TGTGCCAGCAGCTTAAGGAGACAGGGCAATAGCAATCAGCCCCAGCATTTT.

This clone appeared a few times. The rearrangement joins TRBV19 to TRBJ2-7; D may be TRBD1 (6 bases). Per germline, CDR1 LNHDA and CDR2 SQIVND (reference sequence). The CDR3 has 13 residues. Deletions cut 8 bases from V and 0 bases from J, with 11 bases between. CDR3 amino acids: CASGRDNSYEQYF. CDR3 sequence (DNA): TGTGCCAGTGGTCGGGACAACTCCTACGAGCAGTACTTC.

In this sample, this clone turned up a few times. The chain couples TRBV5-1 to TRBJ2-5; the match to TRBD2 covers 9 bases. V lost 5 bases and J lost 2; bases outside the gene matches: 13. Germline V lookup: CDR1 SGHRS, CDR2 YFSETQ. The CDR3 extends over 17 amino acids. CDR3 DNA sequence: TGCGCCAGCAGTTCAATAGGGACTAGCAGACTACAAGAGACCCAGTACTTC. Protein sequence: CASSSIGTSRLQETQYF.

This clone showed up just a few times. The chain links TRBV7-9 to TRBJ1-2, with D hard to call. Germline-derived CDR1 and CDR2 are SEHNR and FQNEAQ (reference sequence). The CDR3 runs to 13 residues. Deletions cut 5 bases from V and 0 bases from J, with 7 bases between. CDR3 coding DNA: TGTGCCAGCAGCCCGGCGCCTAACTATGGCTACACCTTC. Translation: CASSPAPNYGYTF.

CDR3 amino acids: CASSTVEETQYF. The DNA for the CDR3 is TGTGCCAGCTCAACGGTGGAAGAGACCCAGTACTTC. This rearrangement joins TRBV18 to TRBJ2-5; D ambiguous. The CDR3 consists of 12 residues. Germline lookup yields CDR1 KGHSH and CDR2 LQKENI. V lost 5 bases, J lost 3 bases, and 7 bases lay in between.

This clone turned up a few times. The rearrangement links TRBV6-5 to TRBJ2-7, with 8 bases that match TRBD1. The ends lost 6 bases at V and 3 bases at J; junction bases unmatched: 10. The CDR3 length is 15 residues. CDR1 is MNHEY and CDR2 is SVGAGI in the germline V gene. CDR3: CASRAARDRLYEQYF. The CDR3, as DNA: TGTGCCAGCAGGGCCGCCCGGGACAGGCTCTACGAGCAGTACTTC.

The gene calls are TRBV30 and TRBJ1-5; D gene uncertain. The CDR3 is made up of 15 amino acids. Germline CDR1 GTSNPN, CDR2 SVGIG (reference sequence). Trimming stripped 0 bases from V and 3 bases from J, with 12 bases between. Here the CDR3 DNA reads TGTGCCTGGAGTGTCGGCCCGAATGTCAATCAGCCCCAGCATTTT. This sequence encodes CAWSVGPNVNQPQHF.

This clone was picked up a small number of times. The rearrangement joins TRBV19 to TRBJ2-3; 10 bases match TRBD2. From germline, CDR1 is LNHDA and CDR2 SQIVND (reference sequence). J lost 3 bases, V lost 6 bases, and 9 bases had no gene match. The CDR3 runs 16 residues. CDR3 in DNA: TGTGCCAGTAGCCGAGAAGCGGGGGGGCCTACAGATACGCAGTATTTT. It yields the protein CASSREAGGPTDTQYF.

This rearrangement joins TRBV27 to TRBJ2-3; D possibly corresponds to TRBD1 (6 bases). Trimming removed 2 bases at V and 3 bases at J, with 18 bases between. CDR1 is MNHEY and CDR2 is SMNVEV in the germline V gene (reference sequence). This CDR3 is built from 17 residues. The CDR3 spells CASSLRGTRGGTDTQYF. CDR3 DNA: TGTGCCAGCAGTTTAAGGGGGACCCGGGGCGGGACAGATACGCAGTATTTT.

The chain links TRBV25-1 to TRBJ2-2; D unclear. Per the germline V gene, CDR1 is MGHDK and CDR2 is SYGVNS. The CDR3 has 14 residues. Deletions cut 1 base from V and 15 bases from J, with 18 bases between. DNA for the CDR3: TGTGCCAGCAGTGAATTTATCGGCAGAGAAGAGATGTTTTTT. Protein product: CASSEFIGREEMFF.

This clone has only a few counts. The DNA for the CDR3 is TGCGCCAGCAGCTTGGCCGCACTCGGAGCTGGGGCCAACGTCCTGACTTTC. Translating it yields CASSLAALGAGANVLTF. The chain carries TRBV5-1 and TRBJ2-6; D is ambiguous. V was pared by 0 bases and J by 2 bases, with 12 bases between. Germline V gene sequence: CDR1 SGHRS, CDR2 YFSETQ. The CDR3 contains 17 residues.

This clone was observed a few times. The genes are TRBV30 and TRBJ1-2; D is possibly TRBD1 (5 bases). The CDR3 loop spans 13 amino acids. CDR1 is GTSNPN and CDR2 is SVGIG in the germline V gene (reference sequence). Trimming pared 8 bases from V and 0 bases from J, leaving 13 bases between. CDR3 nucleotide sequence: TGTGCCACCCGGGGGAGTCCTAACTATGGCTACACCTTC. Its protein is CATRGSPNYGYTF.

The chain joins TRBV5-8 to TRBJ1-2; D is unclear. V was pared by 7 bases and J by 4 bases, with 14 bases between. This CDR3 is built from 13 residues. Germline V gene sequence: CDR1 SGHTS, CDR2 YDEGEE. CDR3 amino acids: CASVPGVLYGYTF. CDR3 in DNA: TGTGCCAGCGTCCCCGGGGTCCTCTATGGCTACACCTTC.

This clone was picked up a small number of times. Other DNA sequences from this sample encode an identical CDR3 as well. The chain combines TRBV13 with TRBJ1-4; a weak D match, TRBD1 (6 bases). The V end was cut by 5 bases, the J end by 2 bases, with 15 bases between. CDR3 length: 16 amino acids. Germline V gives CDR1 PRHDT, CDR2 FYEKMQ (reference sequence). The CDR3 DNA is TGTGCCAGCAGCGGCGGACTCGGACAGACTAATGAAAAACTGTTTTTT. It specifies CASSGGLGQTNEKLFF.

A few counts support this clone. The rearrangement joins TRBV5-1 to TRBJ2-1; 13 nucleotides line up with TRBD2. The junction had 8 bases not matched to a gene; V was cut back by 4 bases and J by 7 bases. This CDR3 is 16 amino acids long. Germline CDR1 and CDR2: SGHRS and YFSETQ. CDR3 DNA sequence: TGCGCCAGCAGCCCCGGGACTAGCGGGGTAGGGAATGAGCAGTTCTTC. Amino acids: CASSPGTSGVGNEQFF.

This clone was picked up a small number of times. The chain recombines TRBV5-4 with TRBJ2-1, with D possibly TRBD1 on 5 matching bases. This CDR3 region has 16 residues. Trimming cost V 6 bases and J 8 bases, with 24 bases left between them. The V gene's germline CDR1 is SGHNT and CDR2 YYREEE (reference sequence). In DNA, the CDR3 is TGTGCCAGCAACCCGCAGGGTGGGTTGTTGGGGCATGAGCAGTTCTTC. It encodes CASNPQGGLLGHEQFF.